This T cell receptor beta chain was recorded in a study of Ad26.COV2.S vaccination and SARS-CoV-2 variants. Treatment denoted: approximately 18 received Ad26.COV2.S at low or high dose, single or two shots; about 5 received placebo; per-sample allocation not given. Day 63 after the first injection of vaccine or placebo was the sampling time. Germline V lookup: CDR1 MNHEY, CDR2 SMNVEV (reference sequence). The CDR3 is 12 amino acids. V lost 4 bases and J lost 8, with 11 bases in between. Clones were read by immunoSEQ multiplex PCR, and TCRdb kept only the in-frame ones, dropping some. This sample has 300,000 to 400,000 clones, with around 89% found just once.

This clonotype originated in a person between 18 and 65 years old who received the Ad26.COV2.S COVID-19 vaccine or a placebo. Sequenced here: peripheral blood, sampled in a trial of Ad26.COV2.S vaccine versus placebo. V gene TRBV27 combines with J gene TRBJ1-1; D unclear. Here the CDR3 reads CASSSGAPEAFF. CDR3 bases: TGTGCCAGCAGTTCGGGAGCACCCGAAGCTTTCTTT.